These T cell receptor beta chains were read from a single sample in a study of glioma-infiltrating T cells after dendritic cell vaccination. Data came from immunoSEQ multiplex PCR; TCRdb stores just in-frame clones and leaves some out. Seen here are tens of thousands of clones, roughly 87% observed once, and the top ten hold about 6.8%. This material consisted of blood, taken after dendritic cell vaccination. The receptors were gathered from a human donor with glioblastoma. The CDR3 runs from the conserved cysteine through the conserved F or W. The order of the fields is J gene, clone size, V gene, D gene, CDR3 protein, CDR3 DNA. The D gene is left open where the match is weak. Expanded clones get a size class; other rows say once, few or many, or leave the size out.

J: TRBJ1-6; size: .; V: TRBV28; D: .; CDR3: CATDLLRDTYNSPLHF; DNA: TGTGCCACCGACCTTCTCCGGGACACCTATAATTCACCCCTCCACTTT
J: TRBJ2-3; size: .; V: TRBV2; D: TRBD2; CDR3: CASSESGGGNTDTQYF; DNA: TGTGCCAGCAGTGAATCGGGCGGGGGGAACACAGATACGCAGTATTTT
J: TRBJ2-7; size: .; V: TRBV7-9; D: TRBD1; CDR3: CASSLLTGAYEQYF; DNA: TGTGCCAGCAGCCTTTTGACAGGGGCCTACGAGCAGTACTTC
J: TRBJ1-1; size: .; V: TRBV13; D: .; CDR3: CASSLRGRGGTEAFF; DNA: TGTGCCAGCAGCTTAAGGGGCAGGGGTGGCACTGAAGCTTTCTTT
J: TRBJ2-7; size: .; V: TRBV4-2; D: TRBD1; CDR3: CASSQVGQGAYEQYF; DNA: TGTGCCAGCAGCCAAGTGGGACAGGGGGCTTACGAGCAGTACTTC
J: TRBJ2-2; size: .; V: TRBV30; D: .; CDR3: CAWSGQRTGELFF; DNA: TGTGCCTGGAGTGGTCAGCGCACCGGGGAGCTGTTTTTT
J: TRBJ1-5; size: .; V: TRBV6-1; D: TRBD1; CDR3: CASVRTGGNQPQHF; DNA: TGTGCCAGCGTTCGGACAGGGGGCAATCAGCCCCAGCATTTT
J: TRBJ1-1; size: .; V: TRBV6-5; D: TRBD1; CDR3: CASSYEGAPTEAFF; DNA: TGTGCCAGCAGTTACGAGGGGGCCCCAACTGAAGCTTTCTTT
J: TRBJ1-2; size: .; V: TRBV29-1; D: .; CDR3: CSVEDQGDGYTF; DNA: TGCAGCGTTGAAGATCAAGGGGATGGCTACACCTTC
J: TRBJ1-4; size: .; V: TRBV18; D: .; CDR3: CASSPGLRGEKLFF; DNA: TGTGCCAGCTCACCCGGCCTTAGAGGGGAAAAACTGTTTTTT
J: TRBJ1-4; size: .; V: TRBV7-2; D: .; CDR3: CASSLVIGTEDEKLFF; DNA: TGTGCCAGCAGCTTAGTGATTGGGACTGAGGATGAAAAACTGTTTTTT
J: TRBJ2-1; size: once; V: TRBV27; D: .; CDR3: CASSLSLRPFGYNEQFF; DNA: TGTGCCAGCAGTTTATCATTGCGGCCATTCGGGTACAATGAGCAGTTCTTC
J: TRBJ1-5; size: few; V: TRBV2; D: .; CDR3: CASRPTGWQPQHF; DNA: TGTGCCAGCAGACCCACGGGTTGGCAGCCCCAGCATTTT
J: TRBJ1-5; size: .; V: TRBV11-2; D: TRBD1; CDR3: CASSSDRNQPQHF; DNA: TGTGCCAGCAGCTCGGACAGGAATCAGCCCCAGCATTTT
J: TRBJ1-3; size: .; V: TRBV2; D: TRBD1; CDR3: CASSTQGVDTIYF; DNA: TGTGCCAGCAGTACCCAGGGGGTGGACACCATATATTTT
J: TRBJ1-4; size: few; V: TRBV15; D: .; CDR3: CATSRDDRKYEKLFF; DNA: TGTGCCACCAGCAGAGATGACAGGAAATACGAAAAACTGTTTTTT
J: TRBJ1-1; size: .; V: TRBV2; D: .; CDR3: CASRANPQGFNTEAFF; DNA: TGTGCCAGCAGAGCTAACCCGCAGGGTTTCAACACTGAAGCTTTCTTT